This T cell receptor beta chain stems from a study of shared clonotypes between healthy human individuals. About the study: Those who served as donors were a couple of women and a few men between the ages of 18 and 49.

CDR1 is SGHRS and CDR2 is YFSETQ in the germline V gene. The CDR3 is 14 residues long. V was clipped by 7 bases and J by 4 bases, with 15 bases between them. Produced via immunoSEQ multiplex PCR; TCRdb's table is partial and in-frame only. The repertoire holds more than 2,000,000 clones, with roughly nine tenths as singletons. The sequenced sample consisted of naive CD4+ T cells sorted from blood. The subset is: CD45RA+ positively selected. This clonotype was sampled from a man aged 18-30 years in good health. The gene calls are TRBV5-1 and TRBJ1-5; a possible D gene is TRBD1 (5 bases). The CDR3 region has the DNA TGCGCCAGCCCGAAGGCGGGGGAGAATCAGCCCCAGCATTTT. Protein product: CASPKAGENQPQHF.